This TCR beta chain derives from a study of cytomegalovirus exposure and HLA in healthy donors. A word on this clone: Its antigen is still unknown.

The J segment lost 4 bases and the V segment lost 4 bases, leaving 4 bases of the junction unmatched. There are 15 residues in the CDR3. Germline CDR1 and CDR2: MNHNY and SVGAGI (reference sequence). This table comes from immunoSEQ multiplex PCR, and its TCRdb copy is limited to in-frame clones, with some not included. The sample includes about 150,000 clones, approximately 84% of them seen just once. Study-wide results and limits: The authors enumerated over 150 TCR beta chains as linked to cytomegalovirus. Rare TCR sequences predominated, though certain public TCRs were found in many donors.

The sample consisted of PBMCs. This sequence originates from a man under 40 in good health and CMV-seropositive. The chain has TRBV6-6 and TRBJ1-2; 12 positions match TRBD1. CDR3 nucleotides: TGTGCCAGCAGTTCCCCGGGACAGGGGGCCTATGGCTACACCTTC. It specifies CASSSPGQGAYGYTF.